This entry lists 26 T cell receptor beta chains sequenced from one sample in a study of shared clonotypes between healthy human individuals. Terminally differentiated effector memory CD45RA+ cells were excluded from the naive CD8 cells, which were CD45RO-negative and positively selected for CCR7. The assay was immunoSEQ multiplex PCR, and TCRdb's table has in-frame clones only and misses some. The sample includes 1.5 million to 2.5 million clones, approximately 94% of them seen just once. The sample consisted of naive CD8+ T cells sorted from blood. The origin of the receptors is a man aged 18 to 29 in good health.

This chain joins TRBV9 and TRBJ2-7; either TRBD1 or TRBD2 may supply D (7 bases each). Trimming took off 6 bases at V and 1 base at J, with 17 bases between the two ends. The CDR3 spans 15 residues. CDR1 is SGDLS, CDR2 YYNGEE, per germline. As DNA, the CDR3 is TGTGCCAGCACCCCCGACAGGGAGGGGTCCTACGAGCAGTACTTC. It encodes CASTPDREGSYEQYF.

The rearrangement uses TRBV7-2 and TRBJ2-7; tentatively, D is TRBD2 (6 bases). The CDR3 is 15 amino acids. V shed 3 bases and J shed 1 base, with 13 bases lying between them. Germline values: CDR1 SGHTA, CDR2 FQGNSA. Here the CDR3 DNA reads TGTGCCAGCAGCTTCTCCGGGACTCTTTCCTACGAGCAGTACTTC. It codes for CASSFSGTLSYEQYF.

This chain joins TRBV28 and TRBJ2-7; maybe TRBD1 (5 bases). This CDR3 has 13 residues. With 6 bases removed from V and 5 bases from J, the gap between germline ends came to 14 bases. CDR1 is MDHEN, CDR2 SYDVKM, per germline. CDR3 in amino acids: CASSEVGVHEQYF. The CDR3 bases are TGTGCCAGCAGCGAAGTAGGGGTCCACGAGCAGTACTTC.

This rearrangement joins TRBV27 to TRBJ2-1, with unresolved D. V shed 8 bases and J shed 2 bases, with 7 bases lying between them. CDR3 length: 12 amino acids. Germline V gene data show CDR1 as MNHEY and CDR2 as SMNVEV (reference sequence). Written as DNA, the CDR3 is TGTGCCAGCGGTGGACCCTACAATGAGCAGTTCTTC. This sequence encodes CASGGPYNEQFF.

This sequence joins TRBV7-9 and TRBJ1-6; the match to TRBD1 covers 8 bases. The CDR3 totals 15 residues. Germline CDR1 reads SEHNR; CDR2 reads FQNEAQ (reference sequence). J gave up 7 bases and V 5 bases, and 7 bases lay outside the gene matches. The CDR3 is CASSPTDRGNSPLHF. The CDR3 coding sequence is TGTGCCAGCAGCCCTACCGACAGGGGAAATTCACCCCTCCACTTT. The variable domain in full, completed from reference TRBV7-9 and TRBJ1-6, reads DTGVSQNPRHKITKRGQNVTFRCDPISEHNRLYWYRQTLGQGPEFLTYFQNEAQLEKSRLLSDRFSAERPKGSFSTLEIQRTEQGDSAMYLCASSPTDRGNSPLHFGNGTRLTVT.

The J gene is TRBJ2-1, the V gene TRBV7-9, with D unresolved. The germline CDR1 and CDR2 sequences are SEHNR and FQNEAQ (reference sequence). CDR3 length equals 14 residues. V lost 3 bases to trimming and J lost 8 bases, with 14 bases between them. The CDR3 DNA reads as TGTGCCAGCAGCTTCTCACCCCTTCCCGATGAGCAGTTCTTC. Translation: CASSFSPLPDEQFF.

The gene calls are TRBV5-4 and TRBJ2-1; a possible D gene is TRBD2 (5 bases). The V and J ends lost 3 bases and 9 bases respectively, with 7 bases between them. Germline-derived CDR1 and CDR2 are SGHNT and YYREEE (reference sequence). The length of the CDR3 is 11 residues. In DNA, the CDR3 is TGTGCCAGCAGCTCGAGGGCTGAGCAGTTCTTC. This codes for CASSSRAEQFF.

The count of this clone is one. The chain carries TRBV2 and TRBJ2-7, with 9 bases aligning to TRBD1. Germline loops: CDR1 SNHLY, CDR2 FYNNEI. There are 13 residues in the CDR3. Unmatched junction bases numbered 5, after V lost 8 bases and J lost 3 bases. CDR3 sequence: CASGYRGLYEQYF. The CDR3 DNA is TGTGCCAGCGGATACAGGGGGCTCTACGAGCAGTACTTC.

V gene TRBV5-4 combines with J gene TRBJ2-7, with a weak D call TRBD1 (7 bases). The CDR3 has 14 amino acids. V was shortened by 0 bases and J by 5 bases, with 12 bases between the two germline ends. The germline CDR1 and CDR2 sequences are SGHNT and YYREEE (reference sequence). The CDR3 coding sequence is TGTGCCAGCAGCTTGGAAGGGGGCGGGGACGAGCAGTACTTC. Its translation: CASSLEGGGDEQYF. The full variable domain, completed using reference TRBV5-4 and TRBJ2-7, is ETGVTQSPTHLIKTRGQQVTLRCSSQSGHNTVSWYQQALGQGPQFIFQYYREEENGRGNFPPRFSGLQFPNYSSELNVNALELDDSALYLCASSLEGGGDEQYFGPGTRLTVT.

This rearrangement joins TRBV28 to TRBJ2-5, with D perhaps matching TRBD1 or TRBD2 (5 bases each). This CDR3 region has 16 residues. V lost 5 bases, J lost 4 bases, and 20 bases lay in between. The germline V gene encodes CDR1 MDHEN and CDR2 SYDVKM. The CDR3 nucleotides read TGTGCCAGCAGTACTCTCGAGAGGGGATCGGGAGAGACCCAGTACTTC. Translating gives CASSTLERGSGETQYF.

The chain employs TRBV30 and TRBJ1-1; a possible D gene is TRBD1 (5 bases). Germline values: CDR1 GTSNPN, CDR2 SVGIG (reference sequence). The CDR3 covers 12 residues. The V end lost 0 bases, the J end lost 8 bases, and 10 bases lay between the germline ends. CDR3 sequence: CAWSVAGHEAFF. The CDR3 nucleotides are TGTGCCTGGAGTGTGGCAGGACACGAAGCTTTCTTT.

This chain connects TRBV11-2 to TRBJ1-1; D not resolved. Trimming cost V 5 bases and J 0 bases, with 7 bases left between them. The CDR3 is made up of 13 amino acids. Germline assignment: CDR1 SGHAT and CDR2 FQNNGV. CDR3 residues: CASSRNLNTEAFF. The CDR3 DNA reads TGTGCCAGCAGCCGGAACTTGAACACTGAAGCTTTCTTT.

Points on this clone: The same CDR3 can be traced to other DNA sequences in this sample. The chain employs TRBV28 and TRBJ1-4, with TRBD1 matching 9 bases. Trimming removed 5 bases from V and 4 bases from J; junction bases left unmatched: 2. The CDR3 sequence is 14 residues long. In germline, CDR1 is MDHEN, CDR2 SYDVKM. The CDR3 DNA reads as TGTGCCAGCAGTCAGACAGGGGGTAATGAAAAACTGTTTTTT. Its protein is CASSQTGGNEKLFF.

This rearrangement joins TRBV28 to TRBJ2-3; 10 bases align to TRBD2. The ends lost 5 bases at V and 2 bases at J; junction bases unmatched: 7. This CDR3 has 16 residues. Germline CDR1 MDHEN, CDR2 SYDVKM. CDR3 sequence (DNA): TGTGCCAGCAGTATAGCGGGGGGCCCTTCCACAGATACGCAGTATTTT. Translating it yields CASSIAGGPSTDTQYF.

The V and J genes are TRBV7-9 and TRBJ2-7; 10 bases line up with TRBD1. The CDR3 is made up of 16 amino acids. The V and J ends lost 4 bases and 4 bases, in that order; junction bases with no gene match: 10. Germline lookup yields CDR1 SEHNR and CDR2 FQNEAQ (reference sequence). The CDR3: CASSSAGTGVEYEQYF. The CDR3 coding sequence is TGTGCCAGCAGCTCAGCCGGGACAGGGGTAGAGTACGAGCAGTACTTC. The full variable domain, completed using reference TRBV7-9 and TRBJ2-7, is DTGVSQNPRHKITKRGQNVTFRCDPISEHNRLYWYRQTLGQGPEFLTYFQNEAQLEKSRLLSDRFSAERPKGSFSTLEIQRTEQGDSAMYLCASSSAGTGVEYEQYFGPGTRLTVT.

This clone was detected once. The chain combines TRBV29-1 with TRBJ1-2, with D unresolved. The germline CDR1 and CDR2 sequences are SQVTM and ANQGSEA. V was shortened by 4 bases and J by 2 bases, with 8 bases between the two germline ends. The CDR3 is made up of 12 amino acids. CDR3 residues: CSVADPNYGYTF. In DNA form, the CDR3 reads TGCAGCGTTGCAGACCCGAACTATGGCTACACCTTC.

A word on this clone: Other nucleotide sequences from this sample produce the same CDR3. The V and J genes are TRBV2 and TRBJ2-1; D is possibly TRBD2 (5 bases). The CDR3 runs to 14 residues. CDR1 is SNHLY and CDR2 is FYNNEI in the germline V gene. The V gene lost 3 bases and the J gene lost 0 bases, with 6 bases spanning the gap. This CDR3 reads CASSDGSSYNEQFF. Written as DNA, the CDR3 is TGTGCCAGCAGTGATGGGAGCTCCTACAATGAGCAGTTCTTC. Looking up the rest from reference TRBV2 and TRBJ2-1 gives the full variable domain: EPEVTQTPSHQVTQMGQEVILRCVPISNHLYFYWYRQILGQKVEFLVSFYNNEISEKSEIFDDQFSVERPDGSNFTLKIRSTKLEDSAMYFCASSDGSSYNEQFFGPGTRLTVL.

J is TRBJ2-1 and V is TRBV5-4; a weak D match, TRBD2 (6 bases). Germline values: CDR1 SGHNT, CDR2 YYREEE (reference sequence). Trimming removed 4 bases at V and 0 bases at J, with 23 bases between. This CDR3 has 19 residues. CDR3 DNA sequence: TGTGCCAGCAGCAATCCCCCCTTCGAGACTAGTAGCTCCTACAATGAGCAGTTCTTC. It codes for CASSNPPFETSSSYNEQFF.

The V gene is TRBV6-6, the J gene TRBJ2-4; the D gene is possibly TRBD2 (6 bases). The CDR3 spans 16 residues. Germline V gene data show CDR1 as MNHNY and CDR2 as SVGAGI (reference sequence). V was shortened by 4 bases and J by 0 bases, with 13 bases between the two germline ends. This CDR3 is CASSSTRAGAKNIQYF. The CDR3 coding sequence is TGTGCCAGCAGTTCAACTAGAGCGGGAGCCAAAAACATTCAGTACTTC.

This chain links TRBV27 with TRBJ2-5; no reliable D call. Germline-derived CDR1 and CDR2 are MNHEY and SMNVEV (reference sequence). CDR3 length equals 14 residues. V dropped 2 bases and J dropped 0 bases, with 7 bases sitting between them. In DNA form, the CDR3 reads TGTGCCAGCAGTTTAATGGGAAACCAAGAGACCCAGTACTTC. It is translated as CASSLMGNQETQYF.

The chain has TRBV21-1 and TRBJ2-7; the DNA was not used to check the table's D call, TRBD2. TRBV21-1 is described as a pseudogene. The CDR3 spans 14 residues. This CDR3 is CASNPGVDLYEQYF. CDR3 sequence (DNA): TGTGCCAGCAACCCGGGGGTGGATCTCTACGAGCAGTACTTC.

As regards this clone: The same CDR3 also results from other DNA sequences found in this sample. The CDR3 here is CASSPGLSYEQYF. The CDR3, as DNA: TGCGCCAGCAGCCCCGGACTCTCCTACGAGCAGTACTTC. The chain employs TRBV4-3 and TRBJ2-7, with D possibly TRBD2 on 5 matching bases. V shed 4 bases and J shed 0 bases, with 7 bases lying between them. The CDR3 runs 13 residues. CDR1 is LGHNA, CDR2 YSLEER, per germline.

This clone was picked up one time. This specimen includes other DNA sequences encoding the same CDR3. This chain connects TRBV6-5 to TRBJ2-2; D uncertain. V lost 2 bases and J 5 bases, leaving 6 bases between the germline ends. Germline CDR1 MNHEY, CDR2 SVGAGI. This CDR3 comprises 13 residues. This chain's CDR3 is CASSYGSTGELFF. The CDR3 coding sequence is TGTGCCAGCAGTTACGGATCAACCGGGGAGCTGTTTTTT.

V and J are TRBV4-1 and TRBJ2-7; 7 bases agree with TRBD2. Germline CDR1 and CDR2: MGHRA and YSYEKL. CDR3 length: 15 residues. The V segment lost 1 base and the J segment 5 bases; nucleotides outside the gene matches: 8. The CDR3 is CASSQVPTGTNEQYF. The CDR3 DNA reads TGCGCCAGCAGCCAAGTCCCCACCGGGACTAACGAGCAGTACTTC.

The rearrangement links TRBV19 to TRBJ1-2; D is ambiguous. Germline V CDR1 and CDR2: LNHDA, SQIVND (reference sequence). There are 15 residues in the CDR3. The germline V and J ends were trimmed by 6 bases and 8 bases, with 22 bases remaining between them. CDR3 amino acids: CASSPYENGQEGYTF. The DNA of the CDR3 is TGTGCCAGTAGCCCTTATGAAAACGGGCAGGAAGGCTACACCTTC.

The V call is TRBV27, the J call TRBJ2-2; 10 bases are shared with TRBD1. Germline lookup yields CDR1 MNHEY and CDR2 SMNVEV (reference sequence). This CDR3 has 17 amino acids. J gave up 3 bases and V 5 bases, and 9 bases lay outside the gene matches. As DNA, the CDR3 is TGTGCCAGCAGTCTGATACTCGGGACAGGGGACACCGGGGAGCTGTTTTTT. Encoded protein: CASSLILGTGDTGELFF.